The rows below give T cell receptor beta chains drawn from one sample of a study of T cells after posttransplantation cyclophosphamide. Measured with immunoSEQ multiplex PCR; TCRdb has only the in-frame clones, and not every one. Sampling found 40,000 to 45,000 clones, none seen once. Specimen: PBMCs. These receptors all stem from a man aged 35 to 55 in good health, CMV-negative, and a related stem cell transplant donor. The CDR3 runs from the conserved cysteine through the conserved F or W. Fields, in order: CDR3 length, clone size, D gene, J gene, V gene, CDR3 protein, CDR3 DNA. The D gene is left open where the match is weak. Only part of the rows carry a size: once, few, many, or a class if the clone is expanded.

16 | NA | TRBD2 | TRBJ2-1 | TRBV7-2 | CASNKAGLAVGNEQFF | TGTGCCAGCAATAAAGCGGGACTAGCGGTGGGCAATGAGCAGTTCTTC
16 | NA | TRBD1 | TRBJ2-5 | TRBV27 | CASSRRDRGGQETQYF | TGTGCCAGCAGTAGAAGGGACAGGGGTGGTCAAGAGACCCAGTACTTC
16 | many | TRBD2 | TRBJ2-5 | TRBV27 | CASRPRGTSREETQYF | TGTGCCAGCAGACCAAGGGGGACTAGCCGAGAAGAGACCCAGTACTTC
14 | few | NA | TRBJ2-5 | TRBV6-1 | CASSEVWGRETQYF | TGTGCCAGCAGTGAAGTTTGGGGGCGGGAGACCCAGTACTTC
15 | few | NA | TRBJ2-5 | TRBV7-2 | CASSTFAQIMETQYF | TGTGCCAGCAGCACATTCGCTCAGATTATGGAGACCCAGTACTTC
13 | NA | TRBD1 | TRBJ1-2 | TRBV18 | CASSPGTDYGYTF | TGTGCCAGCTCCCCTGGGACAGATTATGGCTACACCTTC
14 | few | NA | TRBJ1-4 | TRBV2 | CASSIGGSEEKLFF | TGTGCCAGCAGCATCGGGGGGTCCGAAGAAAAACTGTTTTTT
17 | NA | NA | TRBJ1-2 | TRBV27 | CASSLSPGGRGFYGYTF | TGTGCCAGCAGTTTAAGTCCGGGAGGCAGGGGTTTCTATGGCTACACCTTC
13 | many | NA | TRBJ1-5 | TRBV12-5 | CASGLAVGQPQHF | TGTGCTAGTGGTTTGGCCGTGGGCCAGCCCCAGCATTTT
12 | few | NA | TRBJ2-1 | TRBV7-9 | CASRQAGIEQFF | TGTGCCAGCAGACAGGCGGGGATAGAGCAGTTCTTC
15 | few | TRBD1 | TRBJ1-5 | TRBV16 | CASSQMGQPNQPQHF | TGTGCCAGCAGCCAAATGGGACAGCCGAATCAGCCCCAGCATTTT
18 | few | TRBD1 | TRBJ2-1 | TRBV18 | CASSPTFRDRGYSGEQFF | TGTGCCAGCTCACCAACCTTTCGGGACAGGGGATATTCGGGGGAGCAGTTCTTC
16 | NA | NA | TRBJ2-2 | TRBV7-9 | CASTPGQGTRTGELFF | TGTGCCAGCACCCCTGGCCAGGGGACCAGAACCGGGGAGCTGTTTTTT
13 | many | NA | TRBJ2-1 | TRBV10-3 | CAISESKGNEQFF | TGTGCCATCAGTGAGTCTAAGGGGAATGAGCAGTTCTTC
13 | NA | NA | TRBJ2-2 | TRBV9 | CASSVVSSGELFF | TGTGCCAGCAGCGTAGTTTCATCCGGGGAGCTGTTTTTT
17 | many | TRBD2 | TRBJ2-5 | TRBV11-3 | CASSLETPGLESETQYF | TGTGCCAGCAGCTTAGAGACCCCGGGACTAGAAAGTGAGACCCAGTACTTC
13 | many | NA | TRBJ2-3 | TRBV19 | CASGGSSTDTQYF | TGTGCCAGTGGGGGGTCTAGCACAGATACGCAGTATTTT